One T cell receptor (beta chain) is described in this entry. Its antigen is not identified. The sample comes from a study of cytomegalovirus exposure and HLA in healthy donors. Study outcomes and limitations: Over 150 TCR beta chains were listed as cytomegalovirus-associated. HLA-A and HLA-B allele assignments for most subjects were reportedly predicted accurately using TCR beta sequences. A missense variant in DCLRE1C was later tied to TCR beta V- and J-gene trimming.

V was clipped by 5 bases and J by 4 bases, with 14 bases between them. This CDR3 has 14 amino acids. Germline V gene data show CDR1 as LNHDA and CDR2 as SQIVND (reference sequence). The study ran its PCR with 60 Vbeta and 13 Jbeta primers. As originally analysed: In a later analysis, of approximately 81 million unique beta chains, around 11 million appeared in at least two donors. Generated by immunoSEQ multiplex PCR, the TCRdb table keeps only in-frame clones and is missing some. D and trimming come from the DNA, and the V and J calls and clone size come from that table. The top ten clones hold roughly 9.2% of a sample with about 120,000 clones, roughly 80% of them seen once.

Sequencing input: PBMCs. The chain recombines TRBV19 with TRBJ1-2; D is ambiguous. This clonotype was sampled from a female donor in good health and CMV-seropositive. The CDR3: CASSQQRGTYGYTF. CDR3 nucleotides: TGTGCCAGTAGTCAGCAAAGAGGAACCTATGGCTACACCTTC.